Listed below are T cell receptor beta chains from one sample, sequenced in a study of beta chain features in type 1 diabetes. The method was immunoSEQ multiplex PCR; TCRdb's version includes in-frame clones alone and lacks a portion of them. Among 390,000 or so clones listed, around 13% were seen once. Material for sequencing was naive CD4+ T cells from blood. Receptors originate from a man aged 25-45 years in good health. CDR3s include the opening cysteine and the closing phenylalanine or tryptophan. The D gene is left open where the match is weak. A row's size may be missing; if present it is once, few, many or a size class.

J gene: TRBJ2-6
clone size: many
D gene: NA
V gene: TRBV2
CDR3 protein: CASHKASGANVLTF
CDR3 DNA: TGTGCCAGCCACAAAGCTTCTGGGGCCAACGTCCTGACTTTC

J gene: TRBJ2-1
clone size: NA
D gene: NA
V gene: TRBV30
CDR3 protein: CAWTRGREQFF
CDR3 DNA: TGTGCCTGGACCCGGGGGCGGGAGCAGTTCTTC

J gene: TRBJ1-1
clone size: few
D gene: NA
V gene: TRBV20-1
CDR3 protein: CSARPRQHVEF
CDR3 DNA: TGCAGTGCCCGCCCTAGGCAACATGTAGAGTTT

J gene: TRBJ1-2
clone size: NA
D gene: NA
V gene: TRBV7-6
CDR3 protein: CASSPQTLKLGYTF
CDR3 DNA: TGTGCCAGCAGCCCCCAGACGTTGAAACTTGGCTACACCTTC

J gene: TRBJ1-1
clone size: few
D gene: NA
V gene: TRBV7-2
CDR3 protein: CASSFSMNTEAFF
CDR3 DNA: TGTGCCAGCAGTTTTAGTATGAACACTGAAGCTTTCTTT

J gene: TRBJ2-3
clone size: NA
D gene: TRBD1
V gene: TRBV9
CDR3 protein: CASSASPGTVTDTQYF
CDR3 DNA: TGTGCCAGCAGCGCTAGTCCCGGGACAGTGACAGATACGCAGTATTTT

J gene: TRBJ2-2
clone size: few
D gene: TRBD2
V gene: TRBV7-9
CDR3 protein: CASSSGLAGSGELFF
CDR3 DNA: TGTGCCAGCAGCTCCGGACTAGCGGGAAGCGGGGAGCTGTTTTTT

J gene: TRBJ2-3
clone size: few
D gene: NA
V gene: TRBV7-3
CDR3 protein: CASSLWTANSTDTQYF
CDR3 DNA: TGTGCCAGCAGCTTATGGACAGCCAACAGCACAGATACGCAGTATTTT

J gene: TRBJ2-4
clone size: few
D gene: NA
V gene: TRBV15
CDR3 protein: CATKSRMEGAKNIQYF
CDR3 DNA: TGTGCCACCAAGTCAAGAATGGAGGGTGCCAAAAACATTCAGTACTTC

J gene: TRBJ2-3
clone size: few
D gene: TRBD2
V gene: TRBV2
CDR3 protein: CASSVSGGALIDTQYF
CDR3 DNA: TGTGCCAGCAGTGTGAGCGGGGGAGCACTTATAGATACGCAGTATTTT

J gene: TRBJ2-3
clone size: few
D gene: NA
V gene: TRBV18
CDR3 protein: CASSNRGAEFHTQYF
CDR3 DNA: TGTGCCAGCTCGAACCGGGGAGCGGAATTTCATACGCAGTATTTT

J gene: TRBJ2-7
clone size: few
D gene: NA
V gene: TRBV14
CDR3 protein: CASSPGVYEQYF
CDR3 DNA: TGTGCCAGCAGCCCAGGGGTCTACGAGCAGTACTTC

J gene: TRBJ2-3
clone size: NA
D gene: NA
V gene: TRBV28
CDR3 protein: CGSSPLPSTDTQYF
CDR3 DNA: TGTGGCAGCAGTCCTCTACCTAGCACAGATACGCAGTATTTT

J gene: TRBJ2-6
clone size: NA
D gene: NA
V gene: TRBV6-5
CDR3 protein: CASLDFSGANVLTF
CDR3 DNA: TGTGCCAGCCTAGACTTCTCTGGGGCCAACGTCCTGACTTTC

J gene: TRBJ2-6
clone size: NA
D gene: NA
V gene: TRBV27
CDR3 protein: CASTATGSSGANVLTF
CDR3 DNA: TGTGCCAGCACCGCAACGGGTTCTTCTGGGGCCAACGTCCTGACTTTC

J gene: TRBJ2-5
clone size: NA
D gene: NA
V gene: TRBV5-4
CDR3 protein: CASSFPGETQYF
CDR3 DNA: TGTGCCAGCAGCTTCCCTGGCGAGACCCAGTACTTC

J gene: TRBJ1-1
clone size: few
D gene: NA
V gene: TRBV9
CDR3 protein: CASSVGGSNTEAFF
CDR3 DNA: TGTGCCAGCAGCGTAGGGGGATCGAACACTGAAGCTTTCTTT

J gene: TRBJ2-2
clone size: NA
D gene: NA
V gene: TRBV6-5
CDR3 protein: CASSYSTRAIGELFF
CDR3 DNA: TGTGCCAGCAGTTACTCGACGCGTGCAATCGGGGAGCTGTTTTTT

J gene: TRBJ1-1
clone size: NA
D gene: NA
V gene: TRBV7-9
CDR3 protein: CASSTGGKTTEAFF
CDR3 DNA: TGTGCCAGCAGCACCGGGGGCAAGACCACTGAAGCTTTCTTT

J gene: TRBJ2-5
clone size: NA
D gene: NA
V gene: TRBV6-1
CDR3 protein: CASSFAATQYF
CDR3 DNA: TGTGCCAGCAGCTTCGCCGCGACCCAGTACTTC

J gene: TRBJ2-4
clone size: NA
D gene: NA
V gene: TRBV25-1
CDR3 protein: CASSGENIQYF
CDR3 DNA: TGTGCCAGCAGTGGCGAAAACATTCAGTACTTC